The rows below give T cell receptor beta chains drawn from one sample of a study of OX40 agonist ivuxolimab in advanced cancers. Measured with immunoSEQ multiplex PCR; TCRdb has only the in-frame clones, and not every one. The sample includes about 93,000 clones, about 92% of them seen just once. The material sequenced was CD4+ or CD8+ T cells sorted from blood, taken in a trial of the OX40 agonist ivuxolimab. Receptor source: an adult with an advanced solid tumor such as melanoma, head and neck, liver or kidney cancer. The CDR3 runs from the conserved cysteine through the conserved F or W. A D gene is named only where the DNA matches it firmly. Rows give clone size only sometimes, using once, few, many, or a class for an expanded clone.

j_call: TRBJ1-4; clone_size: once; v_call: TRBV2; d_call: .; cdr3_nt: TGTGCCAGCAGCCTGACGGGGGTTACTAATGAAAAACTGTTTTTT; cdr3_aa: CASSLTGVTNEKLFF
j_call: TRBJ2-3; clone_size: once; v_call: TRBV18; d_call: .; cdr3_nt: TGTGCCAGCTCTTTCGCAGGGGGCACAGATACGCAGTATTTT; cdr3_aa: CASSFAGGTDTQYF
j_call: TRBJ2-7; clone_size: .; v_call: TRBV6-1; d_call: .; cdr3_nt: TGTGCCAGCAAGGGCGGGATCTCGTTCGCCGAGCAGTACTTC; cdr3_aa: CASKGGISFAEQYF
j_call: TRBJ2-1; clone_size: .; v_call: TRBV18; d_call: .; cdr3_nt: TGTGCCAGCTCGGAGGTTTACAATGAGCAGTTCTTC; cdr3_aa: CASSEVYNEQFF
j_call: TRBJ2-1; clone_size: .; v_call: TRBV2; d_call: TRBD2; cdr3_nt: TGTGCCAGCAGTGAGAAGGGGACTAGCGGGAGAGGTGAGCAGTTCTTC; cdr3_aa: CASSEKGTSGRGEQFF
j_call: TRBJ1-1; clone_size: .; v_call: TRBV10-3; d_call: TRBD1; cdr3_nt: TGTGCCATCAGGCCCGACAGGGGGGGGAACACTGAAGCTTTCTTT; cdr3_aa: CAIRPDRGGNTEAFF
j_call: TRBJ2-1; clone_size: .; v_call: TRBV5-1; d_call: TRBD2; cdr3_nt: TGCGCCAGCAGCTTGGCGGGACTAGCGGGAGTAAATGAGCAGTTCTTC; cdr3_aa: CASSLAGLAGVNEQFF
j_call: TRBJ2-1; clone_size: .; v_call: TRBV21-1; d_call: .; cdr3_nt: TGTGCCAGCTCAGGTTCTAGCGGAGACAATGAGCAGTTCTTC; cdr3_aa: CASSGSSGDNEQFF
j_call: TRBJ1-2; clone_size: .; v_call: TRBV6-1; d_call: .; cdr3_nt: TGTGCCAGCAACTTATTAGGAAACTATGGCTACACCTTC; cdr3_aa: CASNLLGNYGYTF
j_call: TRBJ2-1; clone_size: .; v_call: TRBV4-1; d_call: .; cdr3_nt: TGCGCCAGCAGCCAAGCCCCACACCCAACTCCCGGCAATGAGCAGTTCTTC; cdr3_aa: CASSQAPHPTPGNEQFF
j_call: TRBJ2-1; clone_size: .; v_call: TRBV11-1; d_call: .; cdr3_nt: TGTGCCAGCAGCTTAGGTCCAGCGGGCTTATCGAAGCAGTTCTTC; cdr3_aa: CASSLGPAGLSKQFF
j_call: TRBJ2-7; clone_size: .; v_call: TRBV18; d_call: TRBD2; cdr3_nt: TGTGCCAGCTCACCAAACTCAGCGGGACCGCAAAACTACGAGCAGTACTTC; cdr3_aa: CASSPNSAGPQNYEQYF
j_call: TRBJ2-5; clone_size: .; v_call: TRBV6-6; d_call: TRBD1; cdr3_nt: TGTGCCAGCAGGAGACAGGGGGTGAACCAAGAGACCCAGTACTTC; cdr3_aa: CASRRQGVNQETQYF
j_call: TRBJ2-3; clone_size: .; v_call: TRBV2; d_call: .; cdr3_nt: TGTGCCAGCGGTGCACCCCCTAGCACAGATACGCAGTATTTT; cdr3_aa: CASGAPPSTDTQYF
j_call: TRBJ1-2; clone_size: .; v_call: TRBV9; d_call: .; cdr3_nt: TGTGCCAGCAGCGTAGATGGAGGGCTGAGCTATGGCTACACCTTC; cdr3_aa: CASSVDGGLSYGYTF
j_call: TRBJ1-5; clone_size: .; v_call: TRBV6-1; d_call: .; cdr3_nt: TGTGCCAGCAGTGGCCCTGGGGTCCTTTCCCGTTTT; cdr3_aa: CASSGPGVLSRF
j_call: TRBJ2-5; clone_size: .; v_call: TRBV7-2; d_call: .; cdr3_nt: TGTGCCAGCAGCTTAGGTGGGACGCAAGAGACCCAGTACTTC; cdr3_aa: CASSLGGTQETQYF
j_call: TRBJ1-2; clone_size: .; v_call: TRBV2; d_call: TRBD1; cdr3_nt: TGTGCCAGCAGGGACGACAGGGATAATGGCTACACCTTC; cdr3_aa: CASRDDRDNGYTF
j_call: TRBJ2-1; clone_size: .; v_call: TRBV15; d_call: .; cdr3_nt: TGTGCCACCAGCAGAGGGACTACCTCCTACAATGAGCAGTTCTTC; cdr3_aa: CATSRGTTSYNEQFF
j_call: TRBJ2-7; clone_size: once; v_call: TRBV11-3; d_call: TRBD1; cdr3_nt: TGTGCCAGCAGCTTTGTTTTCGGGACAGGGACCTACGAGCAGTACTTC; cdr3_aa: CASSFVFGTGTYEQYF
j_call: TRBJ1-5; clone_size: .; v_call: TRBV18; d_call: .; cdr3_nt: TGTGCCAGCTCACCCGGGGCCCCAACCCGCAATCAGCCCCAGCATTTT; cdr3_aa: CASSPGAPTRNQPQHF
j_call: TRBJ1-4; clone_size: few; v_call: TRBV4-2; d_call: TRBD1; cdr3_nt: TGTGCCAGCAGCCAAGCCATACAGGGGTCTAATGAAAAACTGTTTTTT; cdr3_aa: CASSQAIQGSNEKLFF
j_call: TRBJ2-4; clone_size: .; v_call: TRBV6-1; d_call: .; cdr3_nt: TGTGCCAGCAGTGATGCCCTTCTAGCCAAAAACATTCAGTACTTC; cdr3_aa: CASSDALLAKNIQYF
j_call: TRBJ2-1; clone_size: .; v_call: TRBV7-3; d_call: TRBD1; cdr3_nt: TGTGCCAGCAGCTTAACAACAGGGGGCTCCTACAATGAGCAGTTCTTC; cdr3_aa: CASSLTTGGSYNEQFF
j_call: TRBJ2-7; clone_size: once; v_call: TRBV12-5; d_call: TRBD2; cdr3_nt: TGTGCTAGTGGTTCTGATCCGGGACTAGCGGGGCCCTACGAGCAGTACTTC; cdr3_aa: CASGSDPGLAGPYEQYF
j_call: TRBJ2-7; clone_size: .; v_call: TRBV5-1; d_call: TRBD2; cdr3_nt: TGCGCCAGCAGCTCTGGTTCCTTCAAGACTAGCGGGAGCTACGAGCAGTACTTC; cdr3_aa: CASSSGSFKTSGSYEQYF
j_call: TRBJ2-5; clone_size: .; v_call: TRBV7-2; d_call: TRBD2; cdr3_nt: TGTGCCAGCAGCTTAAACGGGGGGGCCCGAGAGACCCAGTACTTC; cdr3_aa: CASSLNGGARETQYF
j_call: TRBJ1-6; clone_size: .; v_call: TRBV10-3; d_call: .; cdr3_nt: TGTGCCATCAGTGATAGTCGTTCACCCCTCCACTTT; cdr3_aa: CAISDSRSPLHF
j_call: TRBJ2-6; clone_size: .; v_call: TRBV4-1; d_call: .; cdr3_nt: TGCGCCAGCAGCCAAGATGGGGCCTCTGGGGCCAACGTCCTGACTTTC; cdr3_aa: CASSQDGASGANVLTF
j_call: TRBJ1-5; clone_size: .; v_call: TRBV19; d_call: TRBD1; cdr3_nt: TGTGCCATGGCCCAGGGGGGTGGCAATCAGCCCCAGCATTTT; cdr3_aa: CAMAQGGGNQPQHF
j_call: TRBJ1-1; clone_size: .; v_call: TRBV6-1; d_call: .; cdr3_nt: TGTGCCAGCAGTACGGGACGGGTGAACACTGAAGCTTTCTTT; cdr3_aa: CASSTGRVNTEAFF
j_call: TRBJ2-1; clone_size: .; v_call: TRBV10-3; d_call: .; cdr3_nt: TGTGCCAGCTCCCTCCCGGGACCCGAGCAGTTCTTC; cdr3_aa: CASSLPGPEQFF
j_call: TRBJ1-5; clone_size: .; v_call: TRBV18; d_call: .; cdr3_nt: TGTGCCAGCTCACAAGGGTCCAGTAGCAATCAGCCCCAGCATTTT; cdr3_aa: CASSQGSSSNQPQHF
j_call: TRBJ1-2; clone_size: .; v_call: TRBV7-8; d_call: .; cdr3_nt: TGTGCCAGCAGCCCTACCCCTAGGGATGGCTACACCTTC; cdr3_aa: CASSPTPRDGYTF
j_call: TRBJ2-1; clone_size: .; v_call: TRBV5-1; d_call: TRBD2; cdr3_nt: TGCGCCAGCAGCTCGTTCGTACTAGCGGGAGTTGTTTATGAGCAGTTCTTC; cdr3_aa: CASSSFVLAGVVYEQFF
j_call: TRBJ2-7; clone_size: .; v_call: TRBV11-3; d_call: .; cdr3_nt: TGTGCCAGCAGCCACGGATTCGGAGCCGGTGGCGAGCAGTACTTC; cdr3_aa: CASSHGFGAGGEQYF
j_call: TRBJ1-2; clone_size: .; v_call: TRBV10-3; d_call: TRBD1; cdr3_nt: TGTGCCGCGTACCAGGGGGACTATGGCTACACCTTC; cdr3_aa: CAAYQGDYGYTF
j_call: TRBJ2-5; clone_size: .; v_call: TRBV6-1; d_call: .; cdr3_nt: TGTGCCAGCAGTGAGATAGGGGTCCAAGAGACCCAGTACTTC; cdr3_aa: CASSEIGVQETQYF
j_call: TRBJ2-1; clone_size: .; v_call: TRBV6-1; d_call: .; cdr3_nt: TGTGCCAGCAGTGAAGCGAGCGGCCCAGGAGTTAATGAGCAGTTCTTC; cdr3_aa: CASSEASGPGVNEQFF
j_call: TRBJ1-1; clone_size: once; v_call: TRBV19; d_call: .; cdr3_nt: TGTGCCAGTGGGAGGGTGTCCACTGAAGCTTTCTTT; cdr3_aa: CASGRVSTEAFF
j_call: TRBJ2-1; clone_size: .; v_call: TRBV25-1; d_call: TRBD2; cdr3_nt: TGTGCCACCTTGGCTCCGGGACTAGGAAACAATGAGCAGTTCTTC; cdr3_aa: CATLAPGLGNNEQFF
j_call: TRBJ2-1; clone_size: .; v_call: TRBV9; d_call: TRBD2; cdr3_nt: TGTGCCAGCAGCGTAGTTAGCGGGGGGGCCCCTTACAATGAGCAGTTCTTC; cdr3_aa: CASSVVSGGAPYNEQFF
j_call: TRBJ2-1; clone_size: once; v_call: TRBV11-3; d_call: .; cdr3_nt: TGTGCCAGCAGCGCACGAGTCTTGAGTGAGCAGTTCTTC; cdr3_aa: CASSARVLSEQFF
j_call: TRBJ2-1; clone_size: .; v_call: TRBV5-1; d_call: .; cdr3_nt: TGCGCCAGCAGCTTGGCCCTCAGGGGCCCGGACAATGAGCAGTTCTTC; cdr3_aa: CASSLALRGPDNEQFF
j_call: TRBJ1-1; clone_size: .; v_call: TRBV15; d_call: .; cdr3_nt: TGTGCCACCAGCAGAGATCCGTTTGTAGTGAACACTGAAGCTTTCTTT; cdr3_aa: CATSRDPFVVNTEAFF
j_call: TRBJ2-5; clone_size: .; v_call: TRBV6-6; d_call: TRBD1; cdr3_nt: TGTGCCAGCTGCCCGACGAGGGGGCATGAGACCCAGTACTTC; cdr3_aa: CASCPTRGHETQYF
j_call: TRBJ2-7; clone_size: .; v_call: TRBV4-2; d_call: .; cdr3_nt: TGTGCCAGCAGTCGAGGACCCTCCTACGAGCAGTACTTC; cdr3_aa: CASSRGPSYEQYF
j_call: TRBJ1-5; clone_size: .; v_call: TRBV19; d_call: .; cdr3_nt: TGTGCCAGCTCTGACAATTACAATCAGCCCCAGCATTTT; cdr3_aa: CASSDNYNQPQHF
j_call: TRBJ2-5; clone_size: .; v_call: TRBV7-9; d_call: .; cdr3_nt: TGTGCCAGCAGCTCAATGACTAGGGGAGAGACCCAGTACTTC; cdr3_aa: CASSSMTRGETQYF
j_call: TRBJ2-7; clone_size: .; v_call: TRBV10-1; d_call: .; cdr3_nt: TGCGCCAGCAGTCGTGGCGACTACGAGCAGTACTTC; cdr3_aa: CASSRGDYEQYF
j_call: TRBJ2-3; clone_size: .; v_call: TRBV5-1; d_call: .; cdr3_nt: TGCGCCAGCAGCTACGGACAATATCAAACAGATACGCAGTATTTT; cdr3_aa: CASSYGQYQTDTQYF
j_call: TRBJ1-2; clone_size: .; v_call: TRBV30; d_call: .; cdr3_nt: TGTGCCTGGAGTGTAAACGAAGGCCTCCTCACCTTC; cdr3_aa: CAWSVNEGLLTF
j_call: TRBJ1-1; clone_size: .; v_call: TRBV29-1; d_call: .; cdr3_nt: TGCAGCGTTGAAGAGCGGCAGTTTTACACTGAAGCTTTCTTT; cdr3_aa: CSVEERQFYTEAFF
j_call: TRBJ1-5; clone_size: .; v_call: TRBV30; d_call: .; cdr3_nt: TGTGCCTGGAATATGGGGGTCAATCAGCCCCAGCATTTT; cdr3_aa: CAWNMGVNQPQHF
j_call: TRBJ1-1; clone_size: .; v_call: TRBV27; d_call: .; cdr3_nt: TGTGCCAGCAGTTCTGGGGTGAACACTGAAGCTTTCTTT; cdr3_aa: CASSSGVNTEAFF
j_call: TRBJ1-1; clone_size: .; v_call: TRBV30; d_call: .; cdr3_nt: TGTGCCTGGAGTAACGGGGGAGGCACTGAAGCTTTCTTT; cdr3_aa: CAWSNGGGTEAFF
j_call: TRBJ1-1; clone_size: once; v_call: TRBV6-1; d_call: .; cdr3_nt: TGTGCCAGCAGTCCTCTTCTGGAAGCTTTCTTT; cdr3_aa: CASSPLLEAFF